The source of this T cell receptor (beta chain) is a study of shared clonotypes between healthy human individuals. It was 150 to 200 ng DNA, about 30,000 T cell genomes, that sorted-subset replicate PCRs used. The table came from immunoSEQ multiplex PCR; TCRdb's copy has only in-frame clones and leaves some out. The table lists 2 million to 2.5 million clones, roughly 93% of them singletons, with under 0.45% in the top ten. The study's findings and limits: Estimated richness was generally greater in naive than memory subsets. Some naive CD4 clonotypes, around 4.9%, turned up in common across a handful of donors.

Germline V gene sequence: CDR1 GTSNPN, CDR2 SVGIG (reference sequence). The V end was cut by 0 bases, the J end by 2 bases, with 11 bases between. This CDR3 spans 15 amino acids. The investigators split CD4+ cells into a CD45RA+ naive subset and a CD45RA-negative memory subset. A word on this clone: Its antigen is still unknown.

This TCR came from a man in his late teens or twenties in good health. Some clones in this sample may be carry-over from other donors' samples. The sample consisted of naive CD4+ T cells from PBMCs. Stated subset: CD45RA+ positively selected. J is TRBJ1-5 and V is TRBV30; D is uncertain. This CDR3 reads CAWSVPRGGNQPQHF. As DNA, the CDR3 is TGTGCCTGGAGTGTACCCCGAGGAGGCAATCAGCCCCAGCATTTT.